This T cell receptor beta chain was sequenced for a study of neurological immune-mediated disorders. Study-wide points: Phylogenetic grouping put 18 of 34 multiple sclerosis patients' repertoires into one related-CDR3 cluster, a possible signature. The greatest TCR clonal expansion occurred in HTLV-1-associated myelopathy and the least in multiple sclerosis, which fell below healthy controls.

This clonotype was observed at least ten times. Its antigen is not identified. This CDR3 is 15 amino acids long. The ends were cut back, 6 bases at V and 4 bases at J, with 16 bases in the middle. As for the cDNA, it was generated by 5'RACE with 10-nucleotide random UMIs. TCRdb recomputed calls from the 5' RACE reads with MiXCR, one row per CDR3 protein. Of tens of thousands of distinct CDR3 sequences listed, roughly 3.7% are singletons. This sequence was found in a man in his forties or fifties with multiple sclerosis. The sample was PBMCs. V gene TRBV12-3 or TRBV12-4 combines with J gene TRBJ1-3, with a tentative D call TRBD1 (5 bases). DNA of the CDR3: TGTGCCAGCAGCTTTTTGCGGGGACGGGGAAACACCATATATTTT. This translates into CASSFLRGRGNTIYF.